Shown below are 3 T cell receptor beta chains from a single sample sequenced in a study of blood T cell repertoires in COVID-19. Data came from immunoSEQ multiplex PCR; TCRdb stores just in-frame clones and leaves some out. This sample carries 280,000 or so clones, 90% of them seen once, and the ten largest clones take about 1.7%. Sequenced material: PBMCs or T cells enriched from blood (not recorded which). The receptors come from a woman between 18 and 30 years old with acute COVID-19.

This rearrangement joins TRBV24-1 to TRBJ1-2, with TRBD1 as a possible D gene (5 bases). Trimming removed 7 bases at V and 5 bases at J, with 19 bases between. The CDR3 extends over 15 amino acids. Germline V gene data show CDR1 as KGHDR and CDR2 as SFDVKD. The CDR3 region has the DNA TGTGCCACCAGGAACCCTCCCCAGGGTTTGTATGGCTACACCTTC. Encoded protein: CATRNPPQGLYGYTF.

This chain joins TRBV14 and TRBJ2-2; 10 nucleotides align to TRBD2. CDR1 is SGHDN and CDR2 is FVKESK in the germline V gene. The CDR3 length is 17 residues. The J segment lost 2 bases and the V segment lost 3 bases, leaving 6 bases of the junction unmatched. As DNA, the CDR3 is TGTGCCAGCAGCCATGATAGCGGGAGGATTAACACCGGGGAGCTGTTTTTT. It specifies CASSHDSGRINTGELFF.

This sequence joins TRBV3-1 (or the pseudogene TRBV3-2) and TRBJ1-2; maybe TRBD1 (5 bases). V dropped 2 bases and J dropped 2 bases, with 12 bases sitting between them. Germline V gives CDR1 LGHDT, CDR2 YNNKEL (reference sequence). This CDR3 is 15 amino acids long. CDR3 region: CASSQRARANYGYTF. In nucleotides, the CDR3 is TGTGCCAGCAGCCAAAGGGCCAGGGCAAACTATGGCTACACCTTC.